This T cell receptor (beta chain) was identified during a study of tumor-infiltrating lymphocytes in primary liver carcinoma (dated by TCRdb to 2016 to 2017). As for the study more broadly: Of the five patients, three men and two women aged 30 to 69 years, four had hepatocellular carcinoma and one had combined HCC and intrahepatic cholangiocarcinoma. The tumors of the five patients were staged as T1-T3 N0M0, with maximum diameters ranging from roughly 4 to 11 cm. Each sample produced about 3.5 to 8 million productive TCRbeta reads, and read depth showed no significant difference between tissue types. Across five regions of each liver tumor, along with adjacent normal tissue and blood, the study brought together TCRbeta repertoire sequencing, expression microarrays and whole-exome sequencing. A total of approximately 35 specimens from 5 patients underwent TCRbeta repertoire sequencing, comprising around 25 tumor regions, 5 adjacent noncancerous liver tissues and 5 peripheral blood samples. The approximately 25 tumor region samples were profiled with Agilent mRNA microarrays so that TCRbeta repertoire diversity could be related to the local molecular phenotype. Technical replicate repertoires showed high reproducibility, with mean shared-clone rates approximately 0.9 and correlation coefficients above 0.95.

From its cysteine to its phenylalanine, the CDR3 spans 15 amino acids. Only the CDR3 part of the read is kept: 45 bases, read in frame from the first base. The germline V gene specifies MNHEY as CDR1 and SVGAGI as CDR2. V is cut back by 5 bases and J by 5 bases, with 8 bases in the junction unmatched. Total RNA and DNA were co-extracted without cell sorting from roughly 20-30 mg of bulk tissue using the AllPrep DNA/RNA mini kit. Four or five patients with histopathologically diagnosed primary liver carcinoma underwent surgical resection in China between November 2015 and early 2016. Patients had chronic HBV infection and were treatment-naive at sampling. Five spatially separated regions were sampled per tumor: superior, inferior, left-lateral and right-lateral poles, plus the tumor centre. More than 80% viable tumor cells were found by histology in every tumor sample. Fresh tumor and adjacent tissue pieces were bisected; one half was stored in RNAlater at -80°C, the other sent for histology.

TCRbeta-specific cDNA was reverse-transcribed from approximately 460 ng total RNA using a constant-region primer and ProtoScript II reverse transcriptase. TCRbeta libraries were built with three nested multiplex PCR rounds, a slightly modified ARM-PCR procedure. Multiplex TRBV1-TRBV30 forward primers and a Cbeta reverse primer were used in the first two PCR rounds, each of which was run for around 9 cycles. Sample barcodes and Illumina adapters were added in a final 25-cycle PCR with Deep VentR polymerase. Before sequencing, amplicons of 200-500 bp were purified from gel using a QIAquick gel extraction kit. TCRbeta amplicons were sequenced on an Illumina HiSeq 2500 with 250-bp paired-end reads. The authors processed their data as follows. Trimmomatic v0.33 was used to quality-trim the reads, and FLASH v1.2.11 was used to merge paired reads so that full CDR3 sequences could be recovered. V, D and J germline segments were assigned to the rearranged TCRbeta sequences by MiGEC v1.2.1b. VDJtools v1.0.0 computed clonotype statistics and Shannon-Wiener diversity indices. Except for diversity analysis, only each sample's 250 most abundant clonotypes were used in subsequent analyses to reduce sampling bias. TCRdb trimmed the raw reads at Q25, called clones with MiXCR and kept productive beta chains. Merged by CDR3 protein, the rows form single entries marked with the most common genes and DNA. These V and J calls derive from TCRdb rather than the authors' analysis. Here the sample has 100,000 to 150,000 distinct CDR3 sequences; 60% to 75% occur a single time. The ten most abundant clones make up around 8.2% of the sample.

This clonotype has just a few counts. Its antigen remains undetermined. This may come from a read error, since a much larger clone is one base off. The investigation overall reported the following: Consistent with antigen-driven expansion, pairs of tumor regions showed higher repertoire overlap (mean around 36%) than either tumor-adjacent pairs (around 17%) or tumor-blood pairs (approximately 15%). Since the samples were bulk and unsorted, there was no way to compare CD4+ and CD8+ T cell repertoires. Compared with blood, tumors had a significantly larger share of the repertoire taken up by the top 250 clones (p = 0.039). Because only the TCR beta chain was sequenced and unpaired alpha chains were not captured, true repertoire diversity is likely underestimated. With just a few patients in the study, the authors point out that the findings should be validated in a larger study. Only about 7.5-25% of top clones were present in all five regions of a tumor, suggesting spatial heterogeneity of tumor-infiltrating T cells.

The chain uses TRBV6-5 and TRBJ2-5, with 10 bases in between that match TRBD1. Material: liver tumor tissue from sampling region 3. The cell subset or site tag for this specimen amounts to: tumor region T3, left-lateral pole. This clonotype was sampled from a woman aged 55-75 years with primary liver carcinoma and hepatitis B virus infection. The base sequence is TGTGCCAGCAGTGACCTGACAGGGGGCCGGGAGACCCAGTACTTC. Its amino acids are CASSDLTGGRETQYF.